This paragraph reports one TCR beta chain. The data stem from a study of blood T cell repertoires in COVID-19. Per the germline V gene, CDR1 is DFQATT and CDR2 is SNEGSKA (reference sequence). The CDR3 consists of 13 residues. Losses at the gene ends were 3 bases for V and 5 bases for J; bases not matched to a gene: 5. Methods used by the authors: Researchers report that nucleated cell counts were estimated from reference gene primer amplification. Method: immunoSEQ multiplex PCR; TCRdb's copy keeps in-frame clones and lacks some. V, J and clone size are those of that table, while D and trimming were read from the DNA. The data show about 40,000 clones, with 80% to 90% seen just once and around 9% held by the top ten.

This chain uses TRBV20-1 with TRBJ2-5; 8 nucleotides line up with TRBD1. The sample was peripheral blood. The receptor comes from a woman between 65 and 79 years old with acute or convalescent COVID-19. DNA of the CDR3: TGCAGTGCTAGTTTGGGGGACAGGGAGACCCAGTACTTC. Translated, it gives CSASLGDRETQYF.